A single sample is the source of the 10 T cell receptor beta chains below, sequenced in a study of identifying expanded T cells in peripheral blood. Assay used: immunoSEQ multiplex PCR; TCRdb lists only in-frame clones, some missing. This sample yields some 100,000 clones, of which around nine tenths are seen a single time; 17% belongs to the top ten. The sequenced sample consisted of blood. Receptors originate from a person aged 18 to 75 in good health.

The CDR3 DNA is TGTGCCAGCTCACCCAATGAACGGGAGACCCAGTACTTC. Translation gives CASSPNERETQYF. V gene TRBV18 combines with J gene TRBJ2-5; no clear D gene. The CDR3 runs 13 residues. CDR1 and CDR2 from the germline V gene are KGHSH and LQKENI. Between the trimmed V and J ends, which lost 3 bases and 5 bases, there was a span of 10 bases.

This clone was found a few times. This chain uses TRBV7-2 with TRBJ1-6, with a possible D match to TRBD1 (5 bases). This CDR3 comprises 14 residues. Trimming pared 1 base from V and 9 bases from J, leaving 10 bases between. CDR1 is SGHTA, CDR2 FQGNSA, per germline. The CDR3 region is CASSLGRDPSPLHF. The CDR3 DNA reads TGTGCCAGCAGCTTAGGCAGGGACCCTTCACCCCTCCACTTT. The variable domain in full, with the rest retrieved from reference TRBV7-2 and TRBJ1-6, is GAGVSQSPSNKVTEKGKDVELRCDPISGHTALYWYRQSLGQGLEFLIYFQGNSAPDKSGLPSDRFSAERTGGSVSTLTIQRTQQEDSAVYLCASSLGRDPSPLHFGNGTRLTVT.

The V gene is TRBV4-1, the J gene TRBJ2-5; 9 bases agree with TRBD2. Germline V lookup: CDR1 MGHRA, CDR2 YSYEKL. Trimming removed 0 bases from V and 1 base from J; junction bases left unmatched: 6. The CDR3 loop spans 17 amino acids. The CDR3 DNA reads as TGCGCCAGCAGCCAAGATCGAGCTAGCGGGGTCCAAGAGACCCAGTACTTC. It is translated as CASSQDRASGVQETQYF.

The DNA of the CDR3 is TGCGCCAGCAGCCAGCAGACTAGCGGGGGGGCCGGGAAGCAGTTCTTC. Its protein is CASSQQTSGGAGKQFF. J is TRBJ2-1 and V is TRBV4-3; 14 bases are a match to TRBD2. Germline CDR1 and CDR2: LGHNA and YSLEER. The CDR3 is made up of 16 amino acids. V dropped 3 bases and J dropped 11; count of bases not matched to a gene: 9.

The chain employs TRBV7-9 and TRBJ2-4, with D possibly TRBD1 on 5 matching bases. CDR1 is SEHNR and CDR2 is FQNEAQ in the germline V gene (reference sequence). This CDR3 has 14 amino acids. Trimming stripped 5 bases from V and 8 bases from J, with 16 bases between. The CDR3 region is CASSLGQGVDIQYF. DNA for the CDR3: TGTGCCAGCAGCCTTGGGCAGGGTGTAGACATTCAGTACTTC.

The CDR3 protein is CASSSTGTSNEQYF. The CDR3 nucleotides are TGTGCCAGCAGCTCGACCGGGACTAGTAACGAGCAGTACTTC. The genes are TRBV7-2 and TRBJ2-7, with 8 positions matching TRBD2. Germline CDR1 SGHTA, CDR2 FQGNSA. The CDR3 has 14 residues. J gave up 5 bases and V 4 bases, and 7 bases lay outside the gene matches.

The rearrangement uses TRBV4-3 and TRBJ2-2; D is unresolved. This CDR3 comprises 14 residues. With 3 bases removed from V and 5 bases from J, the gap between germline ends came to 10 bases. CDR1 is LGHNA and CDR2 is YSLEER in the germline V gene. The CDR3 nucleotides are TGCGCCAGCAGCCAGGCACTTCGAACCGGGGAGCTGTTTTTT. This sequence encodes CASSQALRTGELFF.

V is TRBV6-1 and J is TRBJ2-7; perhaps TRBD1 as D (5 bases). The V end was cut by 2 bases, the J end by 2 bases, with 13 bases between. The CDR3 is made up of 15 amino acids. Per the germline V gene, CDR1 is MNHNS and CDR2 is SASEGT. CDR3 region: CASSERGGRTYEQYF. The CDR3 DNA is TGTGCCAGCAGTGAAAGGGGCGGAAGGACCTACGAGCAGTACTTC.

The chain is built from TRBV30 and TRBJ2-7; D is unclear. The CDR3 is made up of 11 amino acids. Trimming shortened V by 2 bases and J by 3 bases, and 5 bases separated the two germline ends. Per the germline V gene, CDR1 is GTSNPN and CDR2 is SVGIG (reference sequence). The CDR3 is CAWSSVYEQYF. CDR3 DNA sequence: TGTGCCTGGAGTTCGGTCTACGAGCAGTACTTC.

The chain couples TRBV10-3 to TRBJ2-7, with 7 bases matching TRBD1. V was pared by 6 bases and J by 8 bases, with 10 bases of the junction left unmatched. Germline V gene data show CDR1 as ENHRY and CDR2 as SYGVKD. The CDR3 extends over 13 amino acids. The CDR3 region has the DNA TGTGCCATCAGGGAGACAGGGTTTGATAAGCAGTACTTC. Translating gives CAIRETGFDKQYF.